These 8 T cell receptor beta chains share one sample of origin, sequenced in a study of cytomegalovirus exposure and HLA in healthy donors. Primers: 60 Vbeta forward and 13 Jbeta reverse. Clones were sequenced by immunoSEQ multiplex PCR, and TCRdb holds only the in-frame ones, with some missing. The table includes approximately 110,000 clones, about 84% detected once. Source material: PBMCs. All receptors derive from a man aged 35-49 years in good health and CMV-seronegative.

The J gene is TRBJ1-2, the V gene TRBV6-1; 7 bases are shared with TRBD1. Looked up from germline, CDR1 is MNHNS and CDR2 is SASEGT. Trimming at V came to 4 bases and at J to 8 bases, leaving 13 bases not matched to a gene. The CDR3 is made up of 15 amino acids. The CDR3: CASSARTGQPGGYTF. The CDR3 DNA reads TGTGCCAGCAGTGCCAGGACAGGCCAGCCGGGAGGCTACACCTTC.

To note about this clone: Other DNA sequences in this specimen translate into the identical CDR3. This chain connects TRBV9 to TRBJ1-3; 7 bases fit TRBD1. Germline V lookup: CDR1 SGDLS, CDR2 YYNGEE. CDR3 size: 15 residues. V dropped 0 bases and J dropped 4; count of bases not matched to a gene: 4. The chain's CDR3 is CASSVEGAYGNTIYF. DNA for the CDR3: TGTGCCAGCAGCGTAGAGGGGGCTTACGGAAACACCATATATTTT.

Of note for this clone: This CDR3 is also generated by other DNA sequences in the sample. The CDR3 spells CASSLGGGQPQHF. CDR3 coding DNA: TGTGCCAGCAGCTTGGGGGGGGGTCAGCCCCAGCATTTT. V gene TRBV7-2 combines with J gene TRBJ1-5, with a tentative D call TRBD1 (5 bases). From germline, CDR1 is SGHTA and CDR2 FQGNSA. V was shortened by 3 bases and J by 6 bases, with 9 bases between the two germline ends. This CDR3 region has 13 residues.

V is TRBV6-1 and J is TRBJ2-3; maybe TRBD1 (5 bases). Per the germline V gene, CDR1 is MNHNS and CDR2 is SASEGT. Trimming cost V 7 bases and J 3 bases, with 14 bases left between them. CDR3 length: 14 residues. The CDR3 is CASMWGMGTDTQYF. CDR3 bases: TGTGCCAGCATGTGGGGCATGGGGACAGATACGCAGTATTTT.

This clone has only one observation. The chain employs TRBV4-3 and TRBJ1-6; TRBD1 matches 7 bases. The V and J ends lost 2 bases and 10 bases, in that order; junction bases with no gene match: 8. CDR3 length: 15 amino acids. In germline, CDR1 is LGHNA, CDR2 YSLEER. The CDR3 loop is CASSQSQGEKSPLHF. The CDR3 DNA sequence: TGCGCCAGCAGCCAATCCCAGGGGGAGAAGTCACCCCTCCACTTT.

A few counts support this clone. This chain uses TRBV2 with TRBJ1-3; D gene ambiguous. The CDR3 has 12 residues. CDR1 and CDR2 from the germline V gene are SNHLY and FYNNEI. The V gene lost 8 bases and the J gene lost 5 bases, with 10 bases spanning the gap. The CDR3 coding sequence is TGTGCCAGCGGAGCCAGCCGAAACACCATATATTTT. It translates to CASGASRNTIYF.

This chain connects TRBV7-7 to TRBJ2-5; D may be TRBD2 (6 bases). The V gene's germline CDR1 is SSHAT and CDR2 FNYEAQ (reference sequence). The CDR3 spans 15 residues. Trimming took 3 bases from V and 0 from J, leaving 11 bases between them. The CDR3 region is CASSLDAGHQETQYF. The CDR3 nucleotides read TGTGCCAGCAGCTTGGACGCGGGGCACCAAGAGACCCAGTACTTC. The whole variable domain, filled in from reference TRBV7-7 and TRBJ2-5, reads GAGVSQSPRYKVTKRGQDVTLRCDPISSHATLYWYQQALGQGPEFLTYFNYEAQPDKSGLPSDRFSAERPEGSISTLTIQRTEQRDSAMYRCASSLDAGHQETQYFGPGTRLLVL.

V and J are TRBV4-2 and TRBJ2-1; D perhaps matches TRBD2 (5 bases). Germline CDR1 and CDR2: LGHNA and YNFKEQ. The CDR3 spans 14 residues. With 1 base removed from V and 5 bases from J, the gap between germline ends came to 9 bases. The CDR3 DNA sequence: TGTGCCAGCAGCCAAGTCCGGACTGACAATGAGCAGTTCTTC. This sequence encodes CASSQVRTDNEQFF.